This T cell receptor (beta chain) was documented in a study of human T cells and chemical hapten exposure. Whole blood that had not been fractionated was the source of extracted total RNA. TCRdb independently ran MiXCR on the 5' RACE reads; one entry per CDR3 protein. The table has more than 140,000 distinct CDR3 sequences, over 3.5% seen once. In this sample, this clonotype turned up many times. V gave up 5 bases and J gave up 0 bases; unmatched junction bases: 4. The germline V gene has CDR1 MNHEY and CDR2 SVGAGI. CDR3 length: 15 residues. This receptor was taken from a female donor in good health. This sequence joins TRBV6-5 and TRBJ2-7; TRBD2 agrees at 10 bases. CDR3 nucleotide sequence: TGTGCCAGCAGTCGTAGCGGGGGGAGCTCCTACGAGCAGTACTTC. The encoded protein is CASSRSGGSSYEQYF.